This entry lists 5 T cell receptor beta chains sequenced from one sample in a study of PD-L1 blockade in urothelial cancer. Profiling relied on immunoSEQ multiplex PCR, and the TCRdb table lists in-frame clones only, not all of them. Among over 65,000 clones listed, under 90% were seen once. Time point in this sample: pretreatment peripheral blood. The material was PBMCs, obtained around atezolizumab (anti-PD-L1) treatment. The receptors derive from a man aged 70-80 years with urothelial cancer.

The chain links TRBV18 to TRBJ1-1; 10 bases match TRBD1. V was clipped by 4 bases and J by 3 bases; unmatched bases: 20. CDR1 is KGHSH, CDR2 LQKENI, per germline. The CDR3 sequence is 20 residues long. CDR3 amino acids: CASSLRTGGDKAQGYTEAFF. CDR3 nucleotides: TGTGCCAGCTCACTACGGACAGGGGGAGATAAGGCTCAAGGGTACACTGAAGCTTTCTTT.

In nucleotides, the CDR3 is TGTGCCAGCAGCTCCGAAGACGGGGTCCTGACTTTC. The encoded protein is CASSSEDGVLTF. The chain uses TRBV7-9 and TRBJ2-6; D is ambiguous. The CDR3 has 12 amino acids. CDR1 and CDR2 (germline): SEHNR, FQNEAQ (reference sequence). V gave up 4 bases and J gave up 13 bases, with 11 bases separating them.

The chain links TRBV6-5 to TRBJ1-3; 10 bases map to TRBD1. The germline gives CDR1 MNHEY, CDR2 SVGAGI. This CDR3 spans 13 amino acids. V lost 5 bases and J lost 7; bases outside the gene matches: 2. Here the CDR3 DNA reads TGTGCCAGCAGTCAGGGACAGGGGAACACCATATATTTT. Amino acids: CASSQGQGNTIYF.

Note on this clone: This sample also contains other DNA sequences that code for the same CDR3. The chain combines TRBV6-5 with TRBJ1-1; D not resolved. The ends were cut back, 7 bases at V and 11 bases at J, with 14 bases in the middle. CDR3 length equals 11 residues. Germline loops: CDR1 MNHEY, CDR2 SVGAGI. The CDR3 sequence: CASTLGREAFF. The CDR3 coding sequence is TGTGCCAGCACTCTGGGCCGGGAGGCTTTCTTT.

In DNA, the CDR3 is TGTGCCAGCAGGCAGGGTTCCCAGCCCCAGCATTTT. The encoded protein is CASRQGSQPQHF. The genes are TRBV27 and TRBJ1-5; a weak D match, TRBD1 (5 bases). Germline V gene sequence: CDR1 MNHEY, CDR2 SMNVEV (reference sequence). The CDR3 is 12 amino acids. V lost 6 bases and J lost 7, with 10 bases in between.